Listed here is a single T cell receptor (beta chain). Its antigen is as yet unknown. The CDR3 loop spans 15 amino acids. Per the germline V gene, CDR1 is SGHTA and CDR2 is FQGTGA. UMIs with a 6-nucleotide sample barcode were added by template switching. TCRdb re-called the 5' RACE reads and gives one entry per CDR3 protein, without DNA. In total, the table holds about 330,000 distinct CDR3 sequences. The data stem from a study of monozygotic twins with inflammatory bowel disease. Study outcomes and limitations: IBD patients showed reduced TCRbeta diversity (inverse Simpson) versus healthy co-twins. Twins classed as concordant or discordant showed no difference in repertoire similarity, possibly from limited power. Among T cells, the various subtypes were not distinguishable.

The chain has TRBV7-3 and TRBJ1-3; TCRdb indicates TRBD1, and absent DNA this call remains unverified. The receptor comes from a human donor with ulcerative colitis or Crohn's disease, or a healthy co-twin of an affected twin (not recorded which). The specimen sequenced was blood. CDR3 residues: CASSLSTGKGNTIYF.